A selection of T cell receptor beta chains follows, all from one sample in a study of regulatory T cells in long-lasting Graves disease. TCRdb fed the multiplex PCR reads into MiXCR, producing one record per CDR3 protein. The repertoire holds about 350,000 distinct CDR3 sequences, around 15% seen once, with roughly a fifth in the top ten. These data were also filed under a second study, of T cells in Graves' hyperthyroidism and ophthalmopathy.

This material consisted of peripheral blood mononuclear cells (PBMCs), taken at new diagnosis, from a patient treated with antithyroid drugs. Receptors originate from a woman aged 18-29 years with Graves disease. The CDR3 runs from the conserved cysteine through the conserved F or W. Fields, in order: D gene, clone size, V gene, J gene, CDR3 DNA, CDR3 protein. A D gene is named only where the DNA matches it firmly. Only part of the rows carry a size: once, few, many, or a class if the clone is expanded.

D gene: NA
clone size: many
V gene: TRBV28
J gene: TRBJ2-3
CDR3 DNA: TGTGCCAGCAGTGCTAGGGGGTATGGCACAGATACGCAGTATTTT
CDR3 protein: CASSARGYGTDTQYF

D gene: NA
clone size: many
V gene: TRBV2
J gene: TRBJ2-5
CDR3 DNA: TGTGCCAGCAGACCCTTAAGCGGGCCTTACCAAGAGACCCAGTACTTC
CDR3 protein: CASRPLSGPYQETQYF

D gene: TRBD1
clone size: NA
V gene: TRBV19
J gene: TRBJ2-1
CDR3 DNA: TGTGCCAGTAGTATAGAGCGACAGGGCTACAATGAGCAGTTCTTC
CDR3 protein: CASSIERQGYNEQFF

D gene: TRBD1
clone size: many
V gene: TRBV11-3
J gene: TRBJ1-3
CDR3 DNA: TGTGCCAGCAGTCCCGGGACAGGGAACCCTGGAAACACCATATATTTT
CDR3 protein: CASSPGTGNPGNTIYF

D gene: TRBD1
clone size: few
V gene: TRBV2
J gene: TRBJ2-5
CDR3 DNA: TGTGCCAGCAGTGGGGACAGGGGATCGAAGACCCAGTACTTC
CDR3 protein: CASSGDRGSKTQYF

D gene: NA
clone size: many
V gene: TRBV2
J gene: TRBJ2-2
CDR3 DNA: TGTGCCAGCAGTGTGGGAGCGGCGAACACCGGGGAGCTGTTTTTT
CDR3 protein: CASSVGAANTGELFF

D gene: TRBD2
clone size: few
V gene: TRBV7-8
J gene: TRBJ2-1
CDR3 DNA: TGTGCCAGCAGCTTAGGAAGACTAGCGGTCTACAATGAGCAGTTCTTC
CDR3 protein: CASSLGRLAVYNEQFF

D gene: NA
clone size: many
V gene: TRBV2
J gene: TRBJ1-1
CDR3 DNA: TGTGCCAGCACCATGAACACTGAAGCTTTCTTT
CDR3 protein: CASTMNTEAFF

D gene: NA
clone size: medium-sized
V gene: TRBV11-3
J gene: TRBJ2-7
CDR3 DNA: TGTGCCAGCAGCTTAATGGGGGGCGACGAGCAGTACTTC
CDR3 protein: CASSLMGGDEQYF

D gene: NA
clone size: many
V gene: TRBV10-3
J gene: TRBJ2-3
CDR3 DNA: TGTGCCATCAGTGAGTCGGCGGGCAGGGGCACAGATACGCAGTATTTT
CDR3 protein: CAISESAGRGTDTQYF

D gene: TRBD2
clone size: NA
V gene: TRBV20-1
J gene: TRBJ2-3
CDR3 DNA: TGCAGTGCGAGGGGTAGCGGGGGGGCCGTAACAGATACGCAGTATTTT
CDR3 protein: CSARGSGGAVTDTQYF

D gene: NA
clone size: NA
V gene: TRBV14
J gene: TRBJ2-4
CDR3 DNA: TGTGCCAGCAGTCAAGTTAGCGGACGCCTAGCCAAAAACATTCAGTACTTC
CDR3 protein: CASSQVSGRLAKNIQYF

D gene: TRBD2
clone size: many
V gene: TRBV10-3
J gene: TRBJ2-7
CDR3 DNA: TGTGCCATCAGTGCAATAGCGGGAGTGAAAGAGCAGTACTTC
CDR3 protein: CAISAIAGVKEQYF

D gene: TRBD1
clone size: few
V gene: TRBV20-1
J gene: TRBJ1-5
CDR3 DNA: TGCAGTGCTAACAGGGGTGGGCAGCCCCAGCATTTT
CDR3 protein: CSANRGGQPQHF

D gene: TRBD1
clone size: many
V gene: TRBV5-1
J gene: TRBJ1-4
CDR3 DNA: TGCGCCAGCAGCTGGGGGGACAGGGGATATGAAAAACTGTTTTTT
CDR3 protein: CASSWGDRGYEKLFF

D gene: NA
clone size: few
V gene: TRBV5-1
J gene: TRBJ1-4
CDR3 DNA: TGCGCCAGCAGCCCAACAGGGAGAGGGGCAACTAATGAAAAACTGTTTTTT
CDR3 protein: CASSPTGRGATNEKLFF

D gene: TRBD2
clone size: NA
V gene: TRBV7-3
J gene: TRBJ2-7
CDR3 DNA: TGTGCCAGCAGCTTAGGAGGGACTAGCGGGGTGTACGAGCAGTACTTC
CDR3 protein: CASSLGGTSGVYEQYF

D gene: TRBD2
clone size: many
V gene: TRBV5-1
J gene: TRBJ2-2
CDR3 DNA: TGTGCCAGCAAAGGCGGGAGAAACACCGGGGAGCTGTTTTTT
CDR3 protein: CASKGGRNTGELFF

D gene: NA
clone size: NA
V gene: TRBV5-6
J gene: TRBJ2-2
CDR3 DNA: TGTGCCAGCAGCTGGGGGAGCACCGGGGAGCTGTTTTTT
CDR3 protein: CASSWGSTGELFF

D gene: NA
clone size: NA
V gene: TRBV15
J gene: TRBJ2-1
CDR3 DNA: TGTGCCACCAGAGATCCTAGCTACAATGAGCAGTCCTTC
CDR3 protein: CATRDPSYNEQSF

D gene: NA
clone size: NA
V gene: TRBV20-1
J gene: TRBJ1-2
CDR3 DNA: TGCGGTGCTAGAGATGCCCGGGGCTCTTATGGCTACACCTTC
CDR3 protein: CGARDARGSYGYTF

D gene: TRBD2
clone size: many
V gene: TRBV30
J gene: TRBJ2-1
CDR3 DNA: TGTGCCTGGGGGGGAACCGGGACTAGCGGGGTTAATGAGCAGTTCTTC
CDR3 protein: CAWGGTGTSGVNEQFF

D gene: TRBD1
clone size: many
V gene: TRBV5-4
J gene: TRBJ2-3
CDR3 DNA: TGTGCCAGCAGCTTGGCACAGGGGGCAACAGATACGCAGTATTTT
CDR3 protein: CASSLAQGATDTQYF

D gene: NA
clone size: many
V gene: TRBV2
J gene: TRBJ1-5
CDR3 DNA: TGTGCCAGCAGCCCGACTACCGATCCCTATCAGCCCCAGCATTTT
CDR3 protein: CASSPTTDPYQPQHF

D gene: TRBD2
clone size: many
V gene: TRBV2
J gene: TRBJ2-7
CDR3 DNA: TGTGCCAGCACCGAGAGGTCTAGCGGGATCTCCTACGAGCAGTACTTC
CDR3 protein: CASTERSSGISYEQYF

D gene: NA
clone size: NA
V gene: TRBV5-4
J gene: TRBJ1-2
CDR3 DNA: TGTGCCAGCACTCAAGGCGGGCCCGGGTATGGCTACACCTTC
CDR3 protein: CASTQGGPGYGYTF

D gene: NA
clone size: many
V gene: TRBV20-1
J gene: TRBJ2-1
CDR3 DNA: TGCAGTGCTAGGGCCCGGGACTCGTCCTACAATGAGCAGTTCTTC
CDR3 protein: CSARARDSSYNEQFF

D gene: NA
clone size: many
V gene: TRBV20-1
J gene: TRBJ2-7
CDR3 DNA: TGCAGTGCTAGGGGGAGAGGTTCCTACGAGCAGTACTTC
CDR3 protein: CSARGRGSYEQYF

D gene: TRBD1
clone size: many
V gene: TRBV24-1
J gene: TRBJ1-1
CDR3 DNA: TGTGCCACCAGTGACCCGAACAGGGGCCGGACTGAAGCTTTCTTT
CDR3 protein: CATSDPNRGRTEAFF

D gene: NA
clone size: few
V gene: TRBV19
J gene: TRBJ2-2
CDR3 DNA: TGTGCCAGTAGTACCTCAGAGGGGGGGTGGAACACCGGGGAGCTGTTTTTT
CDR3 protein: CASSTSEGGWNTGELFF

D gene: TRBD2
clone size: few
V gene: TRBV2
J gene: TRBJ2-3
CDR3 DNA: TGTGCCAGCAGTAGCGGGACGGGAACAGATACGCAGTATTTT
CDR3 protein: CASSSGTGTDTQYF

D gene: TRBD2
clone size: medium-sized
V gene: TRBV2
J gene: TRBJ2-7
CDR3 DNA: TGTGCCAGCAGCGGACCTAGCGGGAGGGTCTCCTACGAGCAGTACTTC
CDR3 protein: CASSGPSGRVSYEQYF

D gene: TRBD1
clone size: few
V gene: TRBV27
J gene: TRBJ1-6
CDR3 DNA: TGTGCCAGCAGTCTAACAACACCGACAGGGGGGTATTCCTATAATTCACCCCTCCACTTT
CDR3 protein: CASSLTTPTGGYSYNSPLHF

D gene: NA
clone size: few
V gene: TRBV27
J gene: TRBJ1-3
CDR3 DNA: TGTGCCAGCACCTTAACGTGGACCCCTGGAAACACCATATATTTT
CDR3 protein: CASTLTWTPGNTIYF

D gene: NA
clone size: many
V gene: TRBV2
J gene: TRBJ1-1
CDR3 DNA: TGTGCCGGCTGGTCTCTCATGAACACTGAAGCTTTCTTT
CDR3 protein: CAGWSLMNTEAFF

D gene: NA
clone size: many
V gene: TRBV12-3/TRBV12-4
J gene: TRBJ2-1
CDR3 DNA: TGTGCCAGCAGTTTCGGGTCCTACAATGAGCAGTTCTTC
CDR3 protein: CASSFGSYNEQFF

D gene: NA
clone size: few
V gene: TRBV6-4
J gene: TRBJ1-1
CDR3 DNA: TGTGCCAGCAGTCCACAGGCTATGAACACTGAAGCTTTCTTT
CDR3 protein: CASSPQAMNTEAFF

D gene: NA
clone size: many
V gene: TRBV2
J gene: TRBJ1-3
CDR3 DNA: TGTGCCAGCAGTGGGACAGCGCGCTCTGGAAACACCATATATTTT
CDR3 protein: CASSGTARSGNTIYF

D gene: TRBD1
clone size: many
V gene: TRBV10-1
J gene: TRBJ2-7
CDR3 DNA: TGCGCCAGCAGGGACAGGGAGAGAGACGAGCAGTACTTC
CDR3 protein: CASRDRERDEQYF

D gene: TRBD2
clone size: NA
V gene: TRBV6-1
J gene: TRBJ2-1
CDR3 DNA: TGTGCCAGCAGTGACCCGAGCGGGAGGGGCCCGGGTGAGCAGTTCTTC
CDR3 protein: CASSDPSGRGPGEQFF

D gene: TRBD1
clone size: many
V gene: TRBV3-1
J gene: TRBJ1-2
CDR3 DNA: TGTGCCAGCAGCCAAGGGACAGGGTATAACTATGGCTACACCTTC
CDR3 protein: CASSQGTGYNYGYTF

D gene: NA
clone size: many
V gene: TRBV30
J gene: TRBJ1-5
CDR3 DNA: TGTGCCTGGAGTGTGGAGCCCCAGCATTTT
CDR3 protein: CAWSVEPQHF

D gene: NA
clone size: few
V gene: TRBV4-1
J gene: TRBJ1-1
CDR3 DNA: TGCGCCAGCAGCTTCCGACGGGGGCAAGAAGCTTTCTTT
CDR3 protein: CASSFRRGQEAFF

D gene: NA
clone size: NA
V gene: TRBV2
J gene: TRBJ1-1
CDR3 DNA: TGTGCCAGCAGTGAACGGGGTGTGGGGACTGAAGCTTTCTTT
CDR3 protein: CASSERGVGTEAFF

D gene: NA
clone size: many
V gene: TRBV7-3
J gene: TRBJ2-7
CDR3 DNA: TGTGCCAGCAGCTCCGGGACGGTGAGCTCCTACGAGCAGTACTTC
CDR3 protein: CASSSGTVSSYEQYF

D gene: TRBD2
clone size: NA
V gene: TRBV20-1
J gene: TRBJ2-7
CDR3 DNA: TGCAGTGCTAGAGACCCGGGACTAGCGGGGGTCAACGAGCAGTACTTC
CDR3 protein: CSARDPGLAGVNEQYF

D gene: NA
clone size: NA
V gene: TRBV12-3/TRBV12-4
J gene: TRBJ1-1
CDR3 DNA: TGTGCCAGCAGGGGCCGGCAGGGTGGGACTGAAGCTTCCTTT
CDR3 protein: CASRGRQGGTEASF

D gene: TRBD2
clone size: NA
V gene: TRBV4-2
J gene: TRBJ2-1
CDR3 DNA: TGTGCCAGCAGCCAAGAACTAGCGGGGGGCATGAATGAGCAGTTCTTC
CDR3 protein: CASSQELAGGMNEQFF

D gene: NA
clone size: many
V gene: TRBV28
J gene: TRBJ2-7
CDR3 DNA: TGTGCCAGCAGCCCACCCCCCGCCTACGAGCAGTACTTC
CDR3 protein: CASSPPPAYEQYF

D gene: NA
clone size: many
V gene: TRBV20-1
J gene: TRBJ2-7
CDR3 DNA: TGCAGTGCTAGAGCCTCCATCGGGATCTACGAGCAGTACTTC
CDR3 protein: CSARASIGIYEQYF

D gene: NA
clone size: NA
V gene: TRBV9
J gene: TRBJ2-6
CDR3 DNA: TGTGCCAGCAGCGTAGTAGGGGGTGGGGGGCCCTCTGGGGCCAACGTCCTGACTTTC
CDR3 protein: CASSVVGGGGPSGANVLTF

D gene: NA
clone size: many
V gene: TRBV7-9
J gene: TRBJ1-1
CDR3 DNA: TGTGCCAGCACCTTGGGAAACACTGAAGCTTTCTTT
CDR3 protein: CASTLGNTEAFF

D gene: NA
clone size: NA
V gene: TRBV7-2
J gene: TRBJ1-5
CDR3 DNA: TGTGCCAGCAGCTTAGACTTGATTCAGCCCCAGCATTTT
CDR3 protein: CASSLDLIQPQHF

D gene: NA
clone size: NA
V gene: TRBV6-4
J gene: TRBJ2-3
CDR3 DNA: TGTGCCAGCTCAACCGGCAGTTCCGATACGCAGTATTTT
CDR3 protein: CASSTGSSDTQYF

D gene: NA
clone size: NA
V gene: TRBV19
J gene: TRBJ1-1
CDR3 DNA: TGTGCCAGTAGTATCTCATCCGGGGGGGGCACTGAAGCTTTCTTT
CDR3 protein: CASSISSGGGTEAFF

D gene: NA
clone size: many
V gene: TRBV11-3
J gene: TRBJ1-5
CDR3 DNA: TGTGCCAGCAGCCCCCTACCGGGGCTAGCTGGCAATCAGCCCCAGCATTTT
CDR3 protein: CASSPLPGLAGNQPQHF

D gene: NA
clone size: many
V gene: TRBV3-1
J gene: TRBJ1-1
CDR3 DNA: TGTGCCAGCAGCCTCCCGGGGAGGGGAGGTAACACTGAAGCTTTCTTT
CDR3 protein: CASSLPGRGGNTEAFF